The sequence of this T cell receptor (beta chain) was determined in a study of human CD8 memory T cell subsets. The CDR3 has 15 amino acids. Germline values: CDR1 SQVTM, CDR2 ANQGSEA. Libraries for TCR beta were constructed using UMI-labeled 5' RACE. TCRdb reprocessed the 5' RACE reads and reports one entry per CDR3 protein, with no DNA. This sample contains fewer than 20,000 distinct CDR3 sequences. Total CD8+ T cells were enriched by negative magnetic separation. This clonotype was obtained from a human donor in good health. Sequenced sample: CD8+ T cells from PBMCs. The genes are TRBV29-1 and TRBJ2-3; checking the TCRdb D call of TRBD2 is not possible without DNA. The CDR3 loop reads CSVGTSGRATDTQYF.